These 25 T cell receptor beta chains were sequenced from one sample in a study of vaccination and CD4 T cells after COVID-19. Sequencing of DNA taken from cultured CD4+ T cells relied on the Oncomine TCR Beta short-read assay. A single record per CDR3 protein comes from TCRdb applying MiXCR to the PCR reads. This table has about 23,000 distinct CDR3 sequences, 58% appearing once. Antigens for these TCRs are unknown. Treatment specified: roughly ten-day PBMC culture with coronavirus spike peptide pools or control peptides (ViraFEST assay). Specimen: CD4+ T cells from blood, cultured in vitro. Receptors originate from a human donor who had recovered from COVID-19.

The genes are TRBV7-9 and TRBJ1-1; TRBD1 matches at 10 bases. Germline lookup yields CDR1 SEHNR and CDR2 FQNEAQ (reference sequence). The CDR3 sequence is 12 residues long. With V trimmed by 4 bases and J by 10 bases, 3 bases remained unmatched. DNA for the CDR3: TGTGCCAGCAGCTCGGGACAGGGGACAGCTTTCTTT. The encoded protein is CASSSGQGTAFF. Variable domain in full (rest from reference TRBV7-9 and TRBJ1-1): DTGVSQNPRHKITKRGQNVTFRCDPISEHNRLYWYRQTLGQGPEFLTYFQNEAQLEKSRLLSDRFSAERPKGSFSTLEIQRTEQGDSAMYLCASSSGQGTAFFGQGTRLTVV.

The rearrangement joins TRBV7-2 to TRBJ2-7, with TRBD2 matching 10 bases. This CDR3 has 15 amino acids. Germline V lookup: CDR1 SGHTA, CDR2 FQGNSA. V was pared by 4 bases and J by 6 bases, with 9 bases of the junction left unmatched. CDR3 in DNA: TGTGCCAGCAGCTCAAATGTAGCGGGGGGCATCGAGCAGTACTTC. Its protein product is CASSSNVAGGIEQYF.

V and J are TRBV2 and TRBJ2-5, with D maybe TRBD2 (6 bases). Germline CDR1 reads SNHLY; CDR2 reads FYNNEI. V lost 5 bases and J lost 1, with 8 bases in between. The CDR3 totals 13 residues. The CDR3 DNA follows: TGTGCCAGCAGTTTCGGGGGCCAAGAGACCCAGTACTTC. It specifies CASSFGGQETQYF.

This chain joins TRBV6-2 or TRBV6-3 and TRBJ2-4; 8 nucleotides agree with TRBD2. Germline loops: CDR1 MNHEY, CDR2 SVGEGT. This CDR3 has 15 residues. With 7 bases clipped from V and 1 base from J, the junction kept 6 bases outside the gene matches. CDR3 nucleotide sequence: TGTGCCAGCACCCCTCGGGGGGGTGCCAAAAACATTCAGTACTTC. Translated: CASTPRGGAKNIQYF.

The gene calls are TRBV20-1 and TRBJ1-2, with 9 bases that match TRBD1. Germline V lookup: CDR1 DFQATT, CDR2 SNEGSKA (reference sequence). V lost 6 bases, J lost 8 bases, and 10 bases stayed unmatched. The length of the CDR3 is 13 residues. In DNA, the CDR3 is TGCAGTGCAAAAACAGGGGGCGATCGGGGCTACACCTTC. This translates into CSAKTGGDRGYTF.

This clonotype was recorded a few times. The genes are TRBV15 and TRBJ2-7; D is perhaps TRBD2 (6 bases). The CDR3 is 19 residues long. Germline lookup yields CDR1 LNHNV and CDR2 YYDKDF (reference sequence). Trimming took 0 bases from V and 0 from J, leaving 21 bases between them. CDR3 bases: TGTGCCACCAGCAGAGATAAAAATCGGGGGACTTTGAGCTCCTACGAGCAGTACTTC. Protein: CATSRDKNRGTLSSYEQYF.

The CDR3 nucleotides read TGTGCCTGGAGCCCGAAGGGGAGCCATGGCTACACCTTC. Its protein is CAWSPKGSHGYTF. The genes are TRBV30 and TRBJ1-2; maybe TRBD1 (5 bases). Germline CDR1 GTSNPN, CDR2 SVGIG (reference sequence). With 3 bases removed from V and 6 bases from J, the gap between germline ends came to 14 bases. CDR3 length: 13 residues.

The rearrangement links TRBV20-1 to TRBJ1-2; D uncertain. V dropped 0 bases and J dropped 8 bases, with 13 bases sitting between them. The CDR3 covers 13 residues. The V gene's germline CDR1 is DFQATT and CDR2 SNEGSKA (reference sequence). CDR3 in DNA: TGCAGTGCTAGAGAGGGAGGGCGGTACGGCTACACCTTC. Amino acid sequence: CSAREGGRYGYTF.

This clonotype has only a few counts. The gene calls are TRBV7-8 and TRBJ1-4, with D uncertain. Germline CDR1 is SGHVS and CDR2 is FQNEAQ. The V and J ends lost 1 base and 2 bases respectively, with 2 bases between them. CDR3 length: 13 amino acids. Written as DNA, the CDR3 is TGTGCCAGCAGCTTAGGTACTAATGAAAAACTGTTTTTT. This translates into CASSLGTNEKLFF.

There are a few counts of this clonotype. The rearrangement links TRBV19 to TRBJ1-5; 8 bases fit TRBD1. This CDR3 contains 15 residues. After removal of 5 bases from V and 3 bases from J, the junction contained 6 bases not matched to a gene. Germline-derived CDR1 and CDR2 are LNHDA and SQIVND (reference sequence). In nucleotides, the CDR3 is TGTGCCAGTAGTCAGGACAGGGTCCCCAATCAGCCCCAGCATTTT. Translating it yields CASSQDRVPNQPQHF.

This clonotype is labeled as medium-sized. The gene calls are TRBV19 and TRBJ1-2; 9 nucleotides agree with TRBD1. V was pared by 4 bases and J by 4 bases, with 7 bases of the junction left unmatched. Germline V gene sequence: CDR1 LNHDA, CDR2 SQIVND (reference sequence). The CDR3 consists of 15 residues. The CDR3 DNA reads TGTGCCAGTAGTAACACCGGGACAGGGATCTATGGCTACACCTTC. Protein: CASSNTGTGIYGYTF.

A few counts support this clonotype. The rearrangement links TRBV7-2 to TRBJ1-2; tentative D call: TRBD1 (5 bases). The germline V gene encodes CDR1 SGHTA and CDR2 FQGNSA. V lost 1 base, J lost 4 bases, and 10 bases lay in between. The CDR3 is made up of 14 amino acids. The CDR3 sequence: CASSLGGTFYGYTF. CDR3 sequence (DNA): TGTGCCAGCAGCTTAGGGGGGACTTTCTATGGCTACACCTTC.

This chain joins TRBV7-2 and TRBJ2-7; 8 nucleotides align to TRBD2. The CDR3 spans 13 residues. Germline loops: CDR1 SGHTA, CDR2 FQGNSA. The ends lost 5 bases at V and 2 bases at J; junction bases unmatched: 2. The CDR3 DNA reads TGTGCCAGCAGCGCGCGGGGGGCCTACGAGCAGTACTTC. Its protein product is CASSARGAYEQYF.

This clonotype came up once. CDR3 sequence reads: CASGPTGAQETQYF. The CDR3 nucleotides read TGTGCTAGTGGCCCGACAGGCGCCCAAGAGACCCAGTACTTC. The V gene is TRBV12-5, the J gene TRBJ2-5; TRBD1 is a possible D gene (6 bases). CDR3 length: 14 residues. V lost 6 bases to trimming and J lost 1 base, with 12 bases between them. Looked up from germline, CDR1 is LGHNT and CDR2 is FRNRAP.

V gene TRBV19 combines with J gene TRBJ2-3; possible D gene TRBD1, 6 bases. The CDR3 runs 15 residues. Germline V lookup: CDR1 LNHDA, CDR2 SQIVND (reference sequence). V lost 9 bases, J lost 2 bases, and 18 bases lay in between. This CDR3 reads CASSSQGTPTDTQYF. The CDR3 DNA is TGTGCCAGCTCCTCACAGGGAACCCCCACAGATACGCAGTATTTT.

The chain has TRBV29-1 and TRBJ2-2; TRBD1 matches at 7 bases. The ends lost 7 bases at V and 4 bases at J; junction bases unmatched: 9. The CDR3 loop spans 14 amino acids. Germline loops: CDR1 SQVTM, CDR2 ANQGSEA. CDR3 loop: CSATGARSTGELFF. The CDR3 DNA follows: TGCAGCGCCACAGGGGCTCGAAGCACCGGGGAGCTGTTTTTT.

The CDR3 loop reads CASGRQTYEQYF. The CDR3 bases are TGTGCCAGCGGACGACAAACCTACGAGCAGTACTTC. The rearrangement uses TRBV27 and TRBJ2-7; D gene ambiguous. The CDR3 is 12 residues long. Per germline, CDR1 MNHEY and CDR2 SMNVEV (reference sequence). The V and J ends lost 8 bases and 2 bases respectively, with 10 bases between them.

The chain is built from TRBV6-1 and TRBJ1-2; D is possibly TRBD1 (5 bases). This CDR3 has 13 residues. Germline-derived CDR1 and CDR2 are MNHNS and SASEGT. Trimming removed 5 bases at V and 8 bases at J, with 15 bases between. In DNA form, the CDR3 reads TGTGCCAGCAGTCGTACAGGCCGAGAGGGCTACACCTTC. Translated, it gives CASSRTGREGYTF.

This chain connects TRBV20-1 to TRBJ2-5; 14 bases are shared with TRBD2. The CDR3 totals 15 residues. Germline CDR1 DFQATT, CDR2 SNEGSKA (reference sequence). With V trimmed by 3 bases and J by 5 bases, 5 bases remained unmatched. This chain's CDR3 is CSARAGTSGSETQYF. DNA of the CDR3: TGCAGTGCTAGGGCCGGGACTAGCGGGAGCGAGACCCAGTACTTC.

This clonotype has only one observation. The chain is built from TRBV5-8 and TRBJ2-7; D not certain. CDR3 length equals 15 residues. Deletions cut 4 bases from V and 0 bases from J, with 14 bases between. The germline CDR1 and CDR2 sequences are SGHTS and YDEGEE. CDR3 DNA: TGTGCCAGCAGCCTTTTCGGGCGGAGCTCCTACGAGCAGTACTTC. Its translation is CASSLFGRSSYEQYF. The complete variable domain, with remaining parts taken from reference TRBV5-8 and TRBJ2-7, reads EAGVTQSPTHLIKTRGQQATLRCSPISGHTSVYWYQQALGLGLQFLLWYDEGEERNRGNFPPRFSGRQFPNYSSELNVNALELEDSALYLCASSLFGRSSYEQYFGPGTRLTVT.

This clonotype showed up just once. The J gene is TRBJ2-1, the V gene TRBV18; D is ambiguous. From germline, CDR1 is KGHSH and CDR2 LQKENI. The CDR3 contains 15 residues. The V end lost 6 bases, the J end lost 3 bases, and 15 bases lay between the germline ends. The DNA of the CDR3 is TGTGCCAGCTCGTCAATTAGCCTAAGCTACAATGAGCAGTTCTTC. It codes for CASSSISLSYNEQFF.

The CDR3, as DNA: TGTGCCAGCAGCGCCGGGACAGGGGGCAGAGAACTGTTTTTT. Translating gives CASSAGTGGRELFF. This rearrangement joins TRBV7-2 to TRBJ1-4, with 12 bases identical to TRBD1. Trimming cost V 5 bases and J 12 bases; bases outside gene matches: 7. The CDR3 covers 14 residues. Germline assignment: CDR1 SGHTA and CDR2 FQGNSA.

J is TRBJ2-2 and V is TRBV4-3; no reliable D call. The CDR3 totals 14 residues. Germline V gene sequence: CDR1 LGHNA, CDR2 YSLEER. V lost 0 bases and J 3 bases, leaving 5 bases between the germline ends. The CDR3 DNA follows: TGCGCCAGCAGCCAAGAATCGTACACCGGGGAGCTGTTTTTT. Translation gives CASSQESYTGELFF.

This clonotype showed up just a few times. This rearrangement joins TRBV20-1 to TRBJ1-1; D is unresolved. The V end was cut by 5 bases, the J end by 4 bases, with 26 bases between. Germline V gene sequence: CDR1 DFQATT, CDR2 SNEGSKA (reference sequence). The CDR3 extends over 17 amino acids. CDR3 sequence reads: CSAPTRNPSRIGTEAFF. The CDR3 nucleotides are TGCAGTGCTCCAACCCGCAACCCCTCAAGGATAGGCACTGAAGCTTTCTTT.

This clonotype has only a few counts. The V and J genes are TRBV20-1 and TRBJ1-1; D is uncertain. The germline CDR1 and CDR2 sequences are DFQATT and SNEGSKA (reference sequence). This CDR3 has 14 amino acids. V lost 6 bases, J lost 0 bases, and 14 bases lay in between. CDR3 coding DNA: TGCAGTGCCTTCAAGGACGGCCTGAACACTGAAGCTTTCTTT. This translates into CSAFKDGLNTEAFF.